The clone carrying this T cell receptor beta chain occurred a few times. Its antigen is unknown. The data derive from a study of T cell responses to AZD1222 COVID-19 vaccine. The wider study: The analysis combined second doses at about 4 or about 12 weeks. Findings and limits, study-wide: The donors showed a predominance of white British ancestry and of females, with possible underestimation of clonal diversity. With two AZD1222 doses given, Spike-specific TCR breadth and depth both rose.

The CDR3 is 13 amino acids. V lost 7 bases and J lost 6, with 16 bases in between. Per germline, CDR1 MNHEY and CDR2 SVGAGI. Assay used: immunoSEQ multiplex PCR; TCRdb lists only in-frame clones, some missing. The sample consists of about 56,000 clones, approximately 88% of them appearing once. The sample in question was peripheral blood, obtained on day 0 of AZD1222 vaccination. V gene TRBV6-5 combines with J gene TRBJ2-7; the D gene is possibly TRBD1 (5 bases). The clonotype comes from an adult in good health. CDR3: CASKRGQGSEQYF. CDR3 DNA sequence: TGTGCCAGCAAAAGGGGCCAAGGCAGCGAGCAGTACTTC.